This T cell receptor beta chain was found in a study of blood T cell repertoires in COVID-19. Whole-study context: Samples of COVID-19 (acute and convalescent) were obtained from the United States, Italy and Spain.

The CDR3 extends over 12 amino acids. Germline V gene lookup returns CDR1 LNHDA and CDR2 SQIVND (reference sequence). The V and J ends lost 10 bases and 8 bases respectively, with 17 bases between them. This table comes from immunoSEQ multiplex PCR, and its TCRdb copy is limited to in-frame clones, with some not included. This table holds approximately 300,000 clones, about 85% found once. Cohort placement rested on clinical history that participants reported themselves. The sample consisted of PBMCs or T cells enriched from blood (not recorded which). The rearrangement links TRBV19 to TRBJ1-2; D ambiguous. This TCR derives from a woman in her twenties or thirties who had been exposed to COVID-19. The CDR3 bases are TGTGCCACCCAGAAGGAAGGAGGAGGCTACACCTTC. Translated, it gives CATQKEGGGYTF.